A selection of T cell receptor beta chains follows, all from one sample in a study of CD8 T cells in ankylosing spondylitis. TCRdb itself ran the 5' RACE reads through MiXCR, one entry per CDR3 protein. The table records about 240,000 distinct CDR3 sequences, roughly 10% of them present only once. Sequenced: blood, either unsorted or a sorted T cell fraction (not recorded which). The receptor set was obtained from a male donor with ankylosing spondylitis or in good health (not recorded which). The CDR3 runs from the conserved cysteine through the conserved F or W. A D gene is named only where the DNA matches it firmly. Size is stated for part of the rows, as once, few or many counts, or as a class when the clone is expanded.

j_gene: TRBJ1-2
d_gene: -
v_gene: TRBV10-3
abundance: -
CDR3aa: CAITRAANYGYTF
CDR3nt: TGTGCCATCACGAGGGCAGCTAACTATGGCTACACCTTC

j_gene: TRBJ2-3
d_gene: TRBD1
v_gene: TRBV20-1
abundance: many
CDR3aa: CSAAPGQGTDTQYF
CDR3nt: TGCAGTGCTGCTCCGGGACAGGGGACAGATACGCAGTATTTT

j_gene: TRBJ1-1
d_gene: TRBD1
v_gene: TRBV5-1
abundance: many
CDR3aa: CASSSGQMNTEAFF
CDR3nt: TGCGCCAGCAGCTCGGGACAGATGAACACTGAAGCTTTCTTT

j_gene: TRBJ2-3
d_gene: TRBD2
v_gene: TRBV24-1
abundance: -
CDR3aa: CATSDLSLAGDLVADTQYF
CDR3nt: TGTGCCACCAGTGATTTGTCCCTAGCGGGAGACCTGGTGGCAGATACGCAGTATTTT

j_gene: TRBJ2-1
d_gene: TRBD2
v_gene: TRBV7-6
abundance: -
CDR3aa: CASSSSGLAGNEQFF
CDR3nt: TGTGCCAGCAGTTCCTCGGGACTAGCGGGCAATGAGCAGTTCTTC

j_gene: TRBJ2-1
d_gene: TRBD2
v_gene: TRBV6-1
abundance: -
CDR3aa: CASSRASGMYNEQFF
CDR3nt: TGTGCCAGCAGCCGGGCTAGCGGGATGTACAATGAGCAGTTCTTC

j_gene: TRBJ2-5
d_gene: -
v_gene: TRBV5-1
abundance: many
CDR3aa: CASSQDWGETQYF
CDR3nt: TGCGCCAGCAGCCAAGATTGGGGGGAGACCCAGTACTTC

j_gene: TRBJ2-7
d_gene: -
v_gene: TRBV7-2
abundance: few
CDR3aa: CASSSDGPREQYF
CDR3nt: TGTGCCAGCAGCTCGGACGGCCCTCGGGAGCAGTACTTC

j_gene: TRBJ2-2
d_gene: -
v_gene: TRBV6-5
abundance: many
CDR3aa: CASSYSLPGQITGELFF
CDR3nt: TGTGCCAGCAGTTACTCCCTACCCGGACAGATCACCGGGGAGCTGTTTTTT

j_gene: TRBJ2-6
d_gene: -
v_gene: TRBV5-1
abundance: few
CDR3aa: CASSGTVGRGANVLTF
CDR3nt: TGCGCCAGCAGCGGTACAGTAGGGCGTGGGGCCAACGTCCTGACTTTC

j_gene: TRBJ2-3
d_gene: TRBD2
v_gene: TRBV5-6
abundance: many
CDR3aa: CASSAGLAGYTDTQYF
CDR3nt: TGTGCCAGCAGCGCGGGACTAGCGGGTTACACAGATACGCAGTATTTT

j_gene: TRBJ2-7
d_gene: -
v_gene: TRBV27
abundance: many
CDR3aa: CASSLSFTGIFSYEQYF
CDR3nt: TGTGCCAGCAGTTTATCCTTTACAGGGATTTTCTCCTACGAGCAGTACTTC

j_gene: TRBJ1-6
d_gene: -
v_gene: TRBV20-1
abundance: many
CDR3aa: CSAAQGSDSPLHF
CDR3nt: TGCAGTGCTGCACAGGGAAGTGATTCACCCCTCCACTTT

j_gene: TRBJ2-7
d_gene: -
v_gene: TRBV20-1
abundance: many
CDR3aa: CSAPRARSSYEQYF
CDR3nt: TGCAGTGCCCCCAGGGCCCGGAGCTCCTACGAGCAGTACTTC

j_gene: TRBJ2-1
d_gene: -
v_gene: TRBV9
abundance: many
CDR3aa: CASSVDSLSSYNEQFF
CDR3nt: TGTGCCAGCAGCGTAGACTCTCTGAGCTCCTACAATGAGCAGTTCTTC

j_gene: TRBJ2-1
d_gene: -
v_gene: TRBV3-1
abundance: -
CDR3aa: CASSQDRRNNEQFF
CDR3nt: TGTGCCAGCAGCCAAGATCGTAGGAACAATGAGCAGTTCTTC

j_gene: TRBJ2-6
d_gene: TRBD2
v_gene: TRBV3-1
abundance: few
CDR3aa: CASSPNVGRAASGANVLTF
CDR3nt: TGTGCCAGCAGCCCAAACGTCGGGAGGGCCGCCTCTGGGGCCAACGTCCTGACTTTC

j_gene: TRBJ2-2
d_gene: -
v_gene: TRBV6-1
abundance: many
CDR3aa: CASSETIVDSLNAGELFF
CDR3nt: TGTGCCAGCAGTGAAACGATAGTTGACAGCTTGAACGCCGGGGAGCTGTTTTTT

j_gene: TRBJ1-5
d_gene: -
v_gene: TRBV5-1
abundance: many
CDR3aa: CASSLAQGNQPQHF
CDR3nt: TGCGCCAGCAGCTTGGCCCAGGGGAATCAGCCCCAGCATTTT

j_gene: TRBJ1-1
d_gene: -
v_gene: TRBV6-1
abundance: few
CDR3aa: CASSVWGRQTEAFF
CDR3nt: TGTGCCAGCAGTGTATGGGGACGACAGACTGAAGCTTTCTTT

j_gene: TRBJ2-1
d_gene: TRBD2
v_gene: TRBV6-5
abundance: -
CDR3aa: CASSLGLAGKKEQFF
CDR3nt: TGTGCCAGCAGTTTGGGACTAGCGGGAAAAAAGGAGCAGTTCTTC

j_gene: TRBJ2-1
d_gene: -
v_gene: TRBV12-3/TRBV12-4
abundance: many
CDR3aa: CASSRSRENEQFF
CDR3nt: TGTGCCAGCAGCCGGTCCCGGGAGAATGAGCAGTTCTTC

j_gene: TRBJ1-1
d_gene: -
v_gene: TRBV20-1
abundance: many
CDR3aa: CSAPLTASNTEAFF
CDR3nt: TGCAGTGCCCCGTTGACAGCGTCGAACACTGAAGCTTTCTTT

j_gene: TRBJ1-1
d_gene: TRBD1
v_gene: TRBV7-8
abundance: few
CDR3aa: CASSLVRRRQGANTEAFF
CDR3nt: TGTGCCAGCAGCTTAGTACGCAGGCGACAGGGGGCAAACACTGAAGCTTTCTTT

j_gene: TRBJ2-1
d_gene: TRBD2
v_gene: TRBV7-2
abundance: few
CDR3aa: CASSLTGGFYNEQFF
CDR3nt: TGTGCCAGCAGCTTAACCGGGGGGTTCTACAATGAGCAGTTCTTC

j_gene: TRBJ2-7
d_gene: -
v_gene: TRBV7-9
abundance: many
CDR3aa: CASSSIRGSYEQYF
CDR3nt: TGTGCCAGCAGCTCAATCAGGGGATCCTACGAGCAGTACTTC

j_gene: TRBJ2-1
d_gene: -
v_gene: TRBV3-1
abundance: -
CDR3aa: CASCNPDQWTNEQFF
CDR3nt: TGTGCCTCCTGCAACCCGGACCAATGGACAAATGAGCAGTTCTTC

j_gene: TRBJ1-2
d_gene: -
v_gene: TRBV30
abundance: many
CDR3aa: CAWSDDGYPNYGYTF
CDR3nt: TGTGCCTGGAGTGACGATGGCTACCCTAACTATGGCTACACCTTC

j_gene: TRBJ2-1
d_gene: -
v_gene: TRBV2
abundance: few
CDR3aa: CASSEALPPYSVGNEQFF
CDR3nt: TGTGCCAGCAGTGAAGCGCTTCCCCCGTATTCGGTCGGCAATGAGCAGTTCTTC

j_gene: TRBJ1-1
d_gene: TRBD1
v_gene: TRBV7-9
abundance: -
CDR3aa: CASSLGQGLGTEAFF
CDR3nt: TGTGCCAGCAGCTTGGGACAGGGTTTGGGCACTGAAGCTTTCTTT

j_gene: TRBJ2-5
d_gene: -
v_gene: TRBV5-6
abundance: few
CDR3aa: CASRSVGEEVVETQYF
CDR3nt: TGTGCCAGCAGATCCGTAGGAGAAGAGGTGGTAGAGACCCAGTACTTC

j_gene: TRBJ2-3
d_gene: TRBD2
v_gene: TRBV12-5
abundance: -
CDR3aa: CASGPRGGGTDTQYF
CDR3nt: TGTGCTAGTGGTCCGCGCGGGGGGGGAACAGATACGCAGTATTTT

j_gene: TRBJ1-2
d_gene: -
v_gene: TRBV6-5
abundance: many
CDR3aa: CASSYWVGGSYGYTF
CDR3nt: TGTGCCAGCAGTTACTGGGTAGGGGGAAGCTATGGCTACACCTTC

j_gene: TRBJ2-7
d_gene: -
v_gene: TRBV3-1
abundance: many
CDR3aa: CASSQVPYEQYF
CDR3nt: TGTGCCAGCAGCCAGGTTCCCTACGAGCAGTACTTC

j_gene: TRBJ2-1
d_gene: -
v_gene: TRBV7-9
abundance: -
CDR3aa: CASSLLPEHNEQFF
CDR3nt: TGTGCCAGCAGCTTACTACCCGAACACAATGAGCAGTTCTTC

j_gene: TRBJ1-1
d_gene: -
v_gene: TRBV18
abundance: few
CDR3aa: CASSNRELGEAFF
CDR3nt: TGTGCCAGCTCAAACAGGGAGCTGGGTGAAGCTTTCTTT

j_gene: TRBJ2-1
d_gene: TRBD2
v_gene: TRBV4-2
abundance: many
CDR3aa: CASSHGRGGRAENEQFF
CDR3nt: TGTGCCAGCAGCCACGGACGAGGCGGGAGGGCCGAGAATGAGCAGTTCTTC

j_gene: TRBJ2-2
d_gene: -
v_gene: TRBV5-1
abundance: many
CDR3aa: CASKSTTNTGELFF
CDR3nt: TGCGCCAGCAAGTCCACCACGAACACCGGGGAGCTGTTTTTT

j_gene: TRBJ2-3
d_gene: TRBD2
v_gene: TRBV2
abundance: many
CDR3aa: CASSDYLAGVDTQYF
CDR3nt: TGTGCCAGCAGTGATTATCTAGCGGGAGTTGATACGCAGTATTTT

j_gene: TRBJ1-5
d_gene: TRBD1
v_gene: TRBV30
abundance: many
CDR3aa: CAWGQANQPQHF
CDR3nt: TGTGCCTGGGGACAGGCTAATCAGCCCCAGCATTTT

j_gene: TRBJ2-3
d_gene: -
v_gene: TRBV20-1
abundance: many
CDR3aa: CSGSGLLEDTQYF
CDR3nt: TGCAGTGGAAGTGGCTTGCTGGAGGATACGCAGTATTTT

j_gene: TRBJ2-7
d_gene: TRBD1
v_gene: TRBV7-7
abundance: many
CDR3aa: CASSLGQGPSYEQYF
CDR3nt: TGTGCCAGCAGCTTAGGACAGGGGCCCTCCTACGAGCAGTACTTC

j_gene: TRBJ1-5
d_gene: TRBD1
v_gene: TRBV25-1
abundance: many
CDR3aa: CASSATGARQPQHF
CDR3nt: TGTGCCAGCAGTGCGACAGGGGCCCGGCAGCCCCAGCATTTT

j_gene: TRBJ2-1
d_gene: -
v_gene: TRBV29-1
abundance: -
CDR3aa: CSVELFAGPSYNEQFF
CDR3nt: TGCAGCGTTGAATTATTCGCGGGGCCGTCCTACAATGAGCAGTTCTTC